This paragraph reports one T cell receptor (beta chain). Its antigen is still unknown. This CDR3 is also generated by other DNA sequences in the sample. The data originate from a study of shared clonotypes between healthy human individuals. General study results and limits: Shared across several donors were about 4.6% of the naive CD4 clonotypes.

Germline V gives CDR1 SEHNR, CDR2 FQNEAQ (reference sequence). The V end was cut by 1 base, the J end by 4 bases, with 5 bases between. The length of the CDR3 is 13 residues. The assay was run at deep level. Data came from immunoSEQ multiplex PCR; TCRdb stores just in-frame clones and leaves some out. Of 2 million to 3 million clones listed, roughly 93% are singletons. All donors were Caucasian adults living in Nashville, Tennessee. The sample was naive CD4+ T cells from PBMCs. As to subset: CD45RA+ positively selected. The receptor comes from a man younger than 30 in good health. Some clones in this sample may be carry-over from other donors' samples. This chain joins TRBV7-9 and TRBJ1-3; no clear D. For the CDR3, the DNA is TGTGCCAGCAGCTTAGGACGGGGAAACACCATATATTTT. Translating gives CASSLGRGNTIYF.